This note documents a single TCR beta chain sequence. Its antigen remains unknown. Germline-derived CDR1 and CDR2 are MGHRA and YSYEKL. J lost 7 bases, V lost 3 bases, and 2 bases had no gene match. The CDR3 extends over 13 amino acids. The data stem from a study of cytomegalovirus exposure and HLA in healthy donors. Findings of the study overall: In a later analysis, HLA-associated TCR beta chains were more clonally expanded than equally common others. Researchers counted around 150 TCR beta chains as cytomegalovirus-associated.

13 Jbeta primers and 60 Vbeta primers were used for the PCR. The protocol was immunoSEQ multiplex PCR, while the TCRdb copy is restricted to in-frame clones and leaves out a portion. This repertoire shows some 110,000 clones, under 70% found once; its top ten account for roughly 8.7%. The V and J genes are TRBV4-1 and TRBJ1-2; 10 positions match TRBD1. This receptor was taken from a young man in good health and CMV-seropositive. Sequencing used PBMCs. The DNA for the CDR3 is TGCGCCAGCAGCCAGGACAGGGGGGTTGGCTACACCTTC. This sequence encodes CASSQDRGVGYTF.